This is a list of T cell receptor beta chains from one sample in a study of T-cell memory formation after mild COVID-19. One entry per CDR3 protein, called by TCRdb with MiXCR from the 5' RACE reads. The table lists a few hundred thousand distinct CDR3 sequences, around 21% of them singletons. Sequencing was performed on PBMCs or a T cell subset sorted from them (not recorded which). The origin of the receptors is an adult woman who had mild COVID-19 (a few samples of this study predate the infection). Cell type and time point are not known. Both conserved end residues are part of each CDR3. Each record gives: D gene, J gene, V gene, clone size, CDR3 DNA, CDR3 protein. A D gene is named only where the DNA matches it firmly. Size values are once, few and many counts, or a class for expanded clones, and some rows have none.

D gene: NA
J gene: TRBJ1-5
V gene: TRBV12-3/TRBV12-4
clone size: NA
CDR3 DNA: TGTGCCAGCAGCTGGGGGGATGGTCAGCCCCAGCATTTT
CDR3 protein: CASSWGDGQPQHF

D gene: NA
J gene: TRBJ2-3
V gene: TRBV2
clone size: few
CDR3 DNA: TGTGCCAGCACTGAGTCTAGCGCTGTCGGGGATACGCAGTATTTT
CDR3 protein: CASTESSAVGDTQYF

D gene: TRBD2
J gene: TRBJ2-5
V gene: TRBV24-1
clone size: NA
CDR3 DNA: TGTGCCACCAGTGATTTTCGGCGGGGGGGACAAGAGACCCAGTACTTC
CDR3 protein: CATSDFRRGGQETQYF

D gene: NA
J gene: TRBJ2-7
V gene: TRBV5-1
clone size: NA
CDR3 DNA: TGCGCCAGCAGCCCCGGGGGACTCTCCTACGAGCAGTACTTC
CDR3 protein: CASSPGGLSYEQYF

D gene: TRBD2
J gene: TRBJ2-7
V gene: TRBV11-2
clone size: NA
CDR3 DNA: TGTGCCAGCAGCTACCCAGTAGCGGGAGATTGGCACGGCTACGAGCAGTACTTC
CDR3 protein: CASSYPVAGDWHGYEQYF

D gene: TRBD1
J gene: TRBJ1-5
V gene: TRBV12-3/TRBV12-4
clone size: NA
CDR3 DNA: TGTGCCAGCAGTTTGCGCCAGGGGGTGGTCGGTCAGCCCCAGCATTTT
CDR3 protein: CASSLRQGVVGQPQHF

D gene: TRBD1
J gene: TRBJ1-1
V gene: TRBV29-1
clone size: NA
CDR3 DNA: TGCAGCGCGAGAGAGACAGGGGGCTCTGAAGCTTTCTTT
CDR3 protein: CSARETGGSEAFF

D gene: TRBD1
J gene: TRBJ2-1
V gene: TRBV7-3
clone size: NA
CDR3 DNA: TGTGCCAGCAGCTTAATGGGACAGGGGGATGAGCAGTTCTTC
CDR3 protein: CASSLMGQGDEQFF

D gene: NA
J gene: TRBJ1-1
V gene: TRBV4-1
clone size: NA
CDR3 DNA: TGCGCCAGCAGCCAAGACGGGGGGGACTACACTGAAGCTTTCTTT
CDR3 protein: CASSQDGGDYTEAFF

D gene: NA
J gene: TRBJ1-1
V gene: TRBV4-2
clone size: many
CDR3 DNA: TGTGCCAGCAGCCAAGAGAACACTGAAGCTTTCTTT
CDR3 protein: CASSQENTEAFF

D gene: NA
J gene: TRBJ2-1
V gene: TRBV12-3/TRBV12-4
clone size: NA
CDR3 DNA: TGTGCCAGCAGTGGGATTTTAGGTGCCTACAATGAGCAGTTCTTC
CDR3 protein: CASSGILGAYNEQFF

D gene: TRBD2
J gene: TRBJ2-1
V gene: TRBV6-5
clone size: few
CDR3 DNA: TGTGCCAGCAGCCCACCGGGACTAGCGGGATTCAATGAGCAGTTCTTC
CDR3 protein: CASSPPGLAGFNEQFF

D gene: TRBD2
J gene: TRBJ2-1
V gene: TRBV2
clone size: few
CDR3 DNA: TGTGCCAGCAGTCCCCGGACTAGCGGGAGGAGCTCCTACAATGAGCAGTTCTTC
CDR3 protein: CASSPRTSGRSSYNEQFF

D gene: NA
J gene: TRBJ2-1
V gene: TRBV6-5
clone size: NA
CDR3 DNA: TGTGCCAGCAGTTATGGACCCTACAATGAGCAGTTCTTC
CDR3 protein: CASSYGPYNEQFF

D gene: TRBD1
J gene: TRBJ2-2
V gene: TRBV27
clone size: few
CDR3 DNA: TGTGCCAGCAGGAGACAGGGGGCCGGGGAGCTGTTTTTT
CDR3 protein: CASRRQGAGELFF

D gene: NA
J gene: TRBJ2-4
V gene: TRBV11-2
clone size: NA
CDR3 DNA: TGTGCCAGCAGACAGACGGCGCGCCTCGGGGGAAAAAACATTCAGTACTTC
CDR3 protein: CASRQTARLGGKNIQYF

D gene: NA
J gene: TRBJ2-1
V gene: TRBV20-1
clone size: NA
CDR3 DNA: TGCAGTGCTAGCCGGGCAGACAATGAGCAGTTCTTC
CDR3 protein: CSASRADNEQFF

D gene: TRBD2
J gene: TRBJ2-5
V gene: TRBV20-1
clone size: once
CDR3 DNA: TGCAGTGCTAGAGATAGGGGGACACTAGCGGGAAGGGAGACCCAGTACTTC
CDR3 protein: CSARDRGTLAGRETQYF

D gene: NA
J gene: TRBJ2-6
V gene: TRBV5-1
clone size: NA
CDR3 DNA: TGCGCCAGCAGCTTTGAGGGATCATTCTCTGGGGCCAACGTCCTGACTTTC
CDR3 protein: CASSFEGSFSGANVLTF

D gene: TRBD1
J gene: TRBJ2-7
V gene: TRBV4-1
clone size: NA
CDR3 DNA: TGCGCCAGCAGCCAGACAGGGGAGTACCTCTACGAGCAGTACTTC
CDR3 protein: CASSQTGEYLYEQYF